What follows is one T cell receptor (beta chain) and its context. CDR3 length: 14 amino acids. The V end lost 4 bases, the J end lost 8 bases, and 16 bases lay between the germline ends. Germline CDR1 SGDLS, CDR2 YYNGEE. The data derive from a study of T cells after yellow fever vaccination. Via MiXCR, TCRdb re-called the 5' RACE reads, giving one row per CDR3 protein. The sample lists hundreds of thousands of distinct CDR3 sequences, less than 15% occurring once. The chain recombines TRBV9 with TRBJ2-1, with D possibly TRBD1 on 5 matching bases. The sequencing here drew on PBMCs, taken on the day of the yellow fever booster vaccination. This receptor was taken from a man in his thirties or forties who received the YFV17D yellow fever vaccine. The CDR3 loop reads CASSPLGLEDEQFF. In DNA, the CDR3 is TGTGCCAGCAGCCCATTGGGGCTAGAGGATGAGCAGTTCTTC.